These 22 T cell receptor beta chains were all obtained from the same sample, sequenced in a study of blood T cell repertoires in COVID-19. Profiling relied on immunoSEQ multiplex PCR, and the TCRdb table lists in-frame clones only, not all of them. This sample has roughly 440,000 clones, with approximately 88% found just once. The sequencing sample was made of peripheral blood. Receptors were obtained from a woman aged 45-60 years with COVID-19, enrolled during active disease.

The chain couples TRBV28 to TRBJ1-1; 7 bases agree with TRBD1. The CDR3 consists of 13 residues. J gave up 4 bases and V 7 bases, and 6 bases lay outside the gene matches. CDR1 is MDHEN, CDR2 SYDVKM, per germline. CDR3 amino acids: CASNPGQTTEAFF. Here the CDR3 DNA reads TGTGCCAGCAACCCGGGACAGACCACTGAAGCTTTCTTT.

CDR3 nucleotides: TGTGCCAGCAGCCCCCCCCTGGACAGGGGGACTGAAGCTTTCTTT. Its translation is CASSPPLDRGTEAFF. The chain carries TRBV7-9 and TRBJ1-1; 10 nucleotides line up with TRBD1. The CDR3 consists of 15 residues. Germline V gene data show CDR1 as SEHNR and CDR2 as FQNEAQ (reference sequence). The J segment lost 5 bases and the V segment lost 5 bases, leaving 8 bases of the junction unmatched. Full variable domain (missing parts from reference TRBV7-9 and TRBJ1-1): DTGVSQNPRHKITKRGQNVTFRCDPISEHNRLYWYRQTLGQGPEFLTYFQNEAQLEKSRLLSDRFSAERPKGSFSTLEIQRTEQGDSAMYLCASSPPLDRGTEAFFGQGTRLTVV.

Details on this clone: The sample holds other DNA sequences that translate to the same CDR3. V usage is TRBV29-1 and J usage is TRBJ1-2, with 7 positions matching TRBD1. CDR1 and CDR2 (germline): SQVTM, ANQGSEA. The CDR3 runs to 11 residues. V was clipped by 6 bases and J by 4 bases; unmatched bases: 2. The CDR3 is CSVRDSYGYTF. The CDR3 DNA reads as TGCAGCGTCAGGGACAGCTATGGCTACACCTTC.

This sequence joins TRBV5-4 and TRBJ2-1; 13 bases are shared with TRBD2. The junction had 7 bases not matched to a gene; V was cut back by 3 bases and J by 4 bases. Germline V gene data show CDR1 as SGHNT and CDR2 as YYREEE (reference sequence). This CDR3 is built from 17 residues. CDR3 loop: CASSSGLAGVTYNEQFF. In nucleotides, the CDR3 is TGTGCCAGCAGCTCTGGACTAGCGGGGGTCACTTACAATGAGCAGTTCTTC.

The chain couples TRBV2 to TRBJ1-6, with D tentatively TRBD1 (5 bases). The V end was cut by 7 bases, the J end by 9 bases, with 13 bases between. From germline, CDR1 is SNHLY and CDR2 FYNNEI. CDR3 length: 13 amino acids. The CDR3 coding sequence is TGTGCCAGCAAAGGAGGGGTCCTTTCACCCCTCCACTTT. This translates into CASKGGVLSPLHF.

The genes are TRBV15 and TRBJ1-5; D perhaps matches TRBD1 (6 bases). V lost 1 base and J lost 0, with 16 bases in between. The CDR3 runs 18 residues. Germline V lookup: CDR1 LNHNV, CDR2 YYDKDF (reference sequence). As DNA, the CDR3 is TGTGCCACCAGCAGAGGGGGGCAGGGGTTCGATAGCAATCAGCCCCAGCATTTT. Encoded protein: CATSRGGQGFDSNQPQHF. The full variable domain, completed using reference TRBV15 and TRBJ1-5, is DAMVIQNPRYQVTQFGKPVTLSCSQTLNHNVMYWYQQKSSQAPKLLFHYYDKDFNNEADTPDNFQSRRPNTSFCFLDIRSPGLGDTAMYLCATSRGGQGFDSNQPQHFGDGTRLSIL.

The chain recombines TRBV10-3 with TRBJ1-2, with 7 bases identical to TRBD1. Germline V CDR1 and CDR2: ENHRY, SYGVKD. The CDR3 covers 14 residues. Germline trimming cut 3 bases from V and 2 bases from J; bases unmatched to any gene: 3. CDR3 in DNA: TGTGCCATCAGTGAAGGGACAGCCAACTATGGCTACACCTTC. Its translation: CAISEGTANYGYTF.

The chain is built from TRBV9 and TRBJ2-3, with D possibly being TRBD1 (6 bases). CDR1 is SGDLS and CDR2 is YYNGEE in the germline V gene. The CDR3 is 14 amino acids. V was shortened by 7 bases and J by 3 bases, with 15 bases between the two germline ends. CDR3 loop: CASGPEGVTDTQYF. The CDR3 DNA is TGTGCCAGCGGACCCGAGGGGGTAACAGATACGCAGTATTTT.

The chain joins TRBV9 to TRBJ1-2; 11 nucleotides agree with TRBD1. Germline CDR1 and CDR2: SGDLS and YYNGEE. The CDR3 loop spans 14 amino acids. V gave up 3 bases and J gave up 8 bases; unmatched junction bases: 6. CDR3 protein: CASSGRTGGLGYTF. For the CDR3, the DNA is TGTGCCAGCAGCGGTCGGACAGGGGGCTTGGGCTACACCTTC.

The V call is TRBV27, the J call TRBJ2-1; 7 bases line up with TRBD2. This CDR3 has 16 amino acids. Germline CDR1 and CDR2: MNHEY and SMNVEV (reference sequence). Trimming took 3 bases from V and 9 from J; bases not matched to a gene: 14. As DNA, the CDR3 is TGTGCCAGCAGTTTGACATTAGCGGGTATTGGAGCTGAGCAGTTCTTC. The encoded protein is CASSLTLAGIGAEQFF.

The rearrangement joins TRBV4-1 to TRBJ1-1; TRBD1 is a possible D gene (5 bases). Germline V gene lookup returns CDR1 MGHRA and CDR2 YSYEKL. The CDR3 contains 15 residues. V dropped 4 bases and J dropped 4 bases, with 16 bases sitting between them. The CDR3 DNA is TGCGCCAGCAGCCCGCGGGACTGGGCGGGCACTGAAGCTTTCTTT. Amino acids: CASSPRDWAGTEAFF.

The gene calls are TRBV9 and TRBJ2-3, with D hard to call. Trimming took off 2 bases at V and 5 bases at J, with 15 bases between the two ends. CDR3 length: 15 amino acids. From germline, CDR1 is SGDLS and CDR2 YYNGEE. The CDR3 sequence is CASSVKTKEKDTQYF. The CDR3 DNA is TGTGCCAGCAGCGTCAAAACTAAGGAGAAAGATACGCAGTATTTT.

V gene TRBV7-8 combines with J gene TRBJ2-1; 7 nucleotides match TRBD1. Germline values: CDR1 SGHVS, CDR2 FQNEAQ. Trimming at V came to 6 bases and at J to 7 bases, leaving 9 bases not matched to a gene. This CDR3 is built from 14 residues. The CDR3 loop is CASRPRGLGNEQFF. In nucleotides, the CDR3 is TGTGCCAGCAGACCAAGGGGGCTGGGGAATGAGCAGTTCTTC. Using reference TRBV7-8 and TRBJ2-1 for the parts outside the CDR3, the full variable domain is GAGVSQSPRYKVAKRGQDVALRCDPISGHVSLFWYQQALGQGPEFLTYFQNEAQLDKSGLPSDRFFAERPEGSVSTLKIQRTQQEDSAVYLCASRPRGLGNEQFFGPGTRLTVL.

A single count supports this clone. The chain couples TRBV4-1 to TRBJ2-3; 9 nucleotides agree with TRBD2. The CDR3 contains 18 residues. V lost 0 bases and J lost 1; bases outside the gene matches: 8. Germline V CDR1 and CDR2: MGHRA, YSYEKL. CDR3: CASSQEGLAGRRTDTQYF. DNA of the CDR3: TGCGCCAGCAGCCAAGAAGGGCTAGCGGGGCGTCGCACAGATACGCAGTATTTT.

The rearrangement joins TRBV6-5 to TRBJ2-7, with TRBD2 as a possible D gene (6 bases). Per germline, CDR1 MNHEY and CDR2 SVGAGI. The CDR3 sequence is 15 residues long. V was shortened by 11 bases and J by 0 bases, with 20 bases between the two germline ends. CDR3 sequence reads: CALSGASVGSYEQYF. CDR3 nucleotide sequence: TGTGCCCTCTCCGGGGCTAGCGTGGGCTCCTACGAGCAGTACTTC.

J is TRBJ2-7 and V is TRBV6-4; D unresolved. CDR1 is MRHNA and CDR2 is SNTAGT in the germline V gene. The length of the CDR3 is 13 residues. Deletions cut 6 bases from V and 7 bases from J, with 16 bases between. In DNA form, the CDR3 reads TGTGCCAGCAGCCCCGATCCTGAGAAGGAGCAGTACTTC. Translated, it gives CASSPDPEKEQYF.

The chain recombines TRBV9 with TRBJ1-2, with 8 bases lining up with TRBD1. Looked up from germline, CDR1 is SGDLS and CDR2 is YYNGEE. Trimming took 0 bases from V and 4 from J; bases not matched to a gene: 5. The CDR3 covers 15 residues. The CDR3 DNA sequence: TGTGCCAGCAGCGTAGGCGACAGGGGAAGCTATGGCTACACCTTC. This codes for CASSVGDRGSYGYTF.

This chain connects TRBV21-1 to TRBJ1-4; the table names TRBD1, a call not compared with the DNA. TRBV21-1 is marked as a pseudogene. The CDR3 covers 17 residues. CDR3 in DNA: TGTGCCAGCAGCGCCTCCCTTAGACAGGGGAAGGGAGAAAAACTGTTTTTT. Protein: CASSASLRQGKGEKLFF.

The chain is built from TRBV3-1 (or the pseudogene TRBV3-2) and TRBJ1-6; 10 bases are shared with TRBD1. The CDR3 has 16 amino acids. Trimming took 1 base from V and 6 from J; bases not matched to a gene: 3. Germline CDR1 is LGHDT and CDR2 is YNNKEL (reference sequence). The CDR3 DNA reads as TGTGCCAGCAGCCAAGGACAGGGGGCGATTAATTCACCCCTCCACTTT. Translation gives CASSQGQGAINSPLHF.

The chain employs TRBV5-4 and TRBJ2-3; 7 bases fit TRBD1. Losses at the gene ends were 4 bases for V and 4 bases for J; bases not matched to a gene: 6. Germline lookup yields CDR1 SGHNT and CDR2 YYREEE (reference sequence). This CDR3 contains 14 residues. This CDR3 is CASSLDRRPDTQYF. CDR3 sequence (DNA): TGTGCCAGCAGCCTGGACAGGCGGCCAGATACGCAGTATTTT.

This chain uses TRBV30 with TRBJ1-1; no definite D call. The CDR3 is 13 residues long. The germline gives CDR1 GTSNPN, CDR2 SVGIG (reference sequence). Trimming pared 5 bases from V and 2 bases from J, leaving 12 bases between. Here the CDR3 DNA reads TGTGCCTGGGTCGGGGATTATAACACTGAAGCTTTCTTT. Protein: CAWVGDYNTEAFF.

In DNA, the CDR3 is TGTGCCAGCAGTTTTAGCCCGAGTTACACGCAGTATTTT. Protein: CASSFSPSYTQYF. The chain recombines TRBV6-2 or TRBV6-3 with TRBJ2-3, with D hard to call. V was pared by 4 bases and J by 9 bases, with 14 bases between. This CDR3 contains 13 residues. Germline V gene data show CDR1 as MNHEY and CDR2 as SVGEGT.